The clone carrying this T cell receptor (beta chain) was observed many times. Its antigen is unknown. One entry per CDR3 protein results from TCRdb running MiXCR on the reads. This table has about 460,000 distinct CDR3 sequences, 11% appearing once. These data come from a study of T cell repertoires in cytomegalovirus infection. Study information: It was the public TCR beta signatures that indicated both CMV infection and matching HLA type.

The study, taken as a whole, reports: There were HLA-C-restricted CMV-specific TCR beta clonotypes dominating the ex vivo response. CMV carriers having the relevant HLA were flagged by cumulative public TCR beta family frequency.

CDR1 MDHEN and CDR2 SYDVKM come from the germline V gene. Unmatched junction bases numbered 12, after V lost 3 bases and J lost 7 bases. This CDR3 region has 15 residues. V usage is TRBV28 and J usage is TRBJ2-7; 7 nucleotides line up with TRBD1. This sequence originates from a human donor in good health (CMV status not recorded). Some clones in this sample may be carry-over from other donors' samples. Source material: PBMCs. The CDR3 DNA follows: TGTGCCAGCAGTTTTGGGGCCAACAGGGGACGGGAGCAGTACTTC. This gives the protein CASSFGANRGREQYF.